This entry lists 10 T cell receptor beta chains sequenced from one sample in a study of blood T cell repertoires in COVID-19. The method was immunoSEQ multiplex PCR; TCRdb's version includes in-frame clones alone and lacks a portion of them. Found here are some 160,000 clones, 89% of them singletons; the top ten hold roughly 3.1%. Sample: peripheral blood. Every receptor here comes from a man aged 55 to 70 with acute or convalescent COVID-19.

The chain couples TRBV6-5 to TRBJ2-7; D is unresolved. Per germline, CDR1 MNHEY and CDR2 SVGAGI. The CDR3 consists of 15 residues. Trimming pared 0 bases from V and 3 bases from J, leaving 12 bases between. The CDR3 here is CASSYSSGASYEQYF. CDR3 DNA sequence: TGTGCCAGCAGTTACTCGTCAGGCGCCAGCTACGAGCAGTACTTC.

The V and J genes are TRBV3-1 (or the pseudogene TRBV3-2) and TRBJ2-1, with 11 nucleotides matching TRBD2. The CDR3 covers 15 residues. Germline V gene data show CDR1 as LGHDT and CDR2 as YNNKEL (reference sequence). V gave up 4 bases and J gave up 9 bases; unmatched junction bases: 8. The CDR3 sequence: CASSPLAGALTEQFF. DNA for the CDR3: TGTGCCAGCAGCCCACTAGCGGGGGCGCTGACTGAGCAGTTCTTC.

DNA of the CDR3: TGCGCCAGCAGCCAAGTAGCGGGAAGTGGAAACACCATATATTTT. Protein: CASSQVAGSGNTIYF. The chain links TRBV4-1 to TRBJ1-3; D gene uncertain. The V and J ends lost 1 base and 3 bases respectively, with 10 bases between them. CDR1 and CDR2 (germline): MGHRA, YSYEKL. This CDR3 has 15 residues.

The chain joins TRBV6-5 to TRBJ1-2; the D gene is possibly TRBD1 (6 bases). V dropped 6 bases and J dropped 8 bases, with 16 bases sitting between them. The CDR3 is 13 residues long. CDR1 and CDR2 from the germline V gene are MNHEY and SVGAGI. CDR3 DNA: TGTGCCAGCAGAGCCGGGACAACGGGGGGCTACACCTTC. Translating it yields CASRAGTTGGYTF.

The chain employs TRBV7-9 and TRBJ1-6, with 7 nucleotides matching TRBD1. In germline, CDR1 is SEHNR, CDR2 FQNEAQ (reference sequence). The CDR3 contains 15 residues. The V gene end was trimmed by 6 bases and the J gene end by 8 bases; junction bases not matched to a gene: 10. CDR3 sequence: CASSLGQVFYSPLHF. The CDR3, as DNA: TGTGCCAGCAGTCTTGGACAGGTCTTTTATTCACCCCTCCACTTT. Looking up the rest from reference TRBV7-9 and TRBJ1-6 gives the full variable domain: DTGVSQNPRHKITKRGQNVTFRCDPISEHNRLYWYRQTLGQGPEFLTYFQNEAQLEKSRLLSDRFSAERPKGSFSTLEIQRTEQGDSAMYLCASSLGQVFYSPLHFGNGTRLTVT.

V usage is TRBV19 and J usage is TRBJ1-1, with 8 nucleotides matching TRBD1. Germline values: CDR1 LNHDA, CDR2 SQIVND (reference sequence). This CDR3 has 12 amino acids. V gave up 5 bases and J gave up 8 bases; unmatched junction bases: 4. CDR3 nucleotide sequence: TGTGCCAGTAGTCCCAGGACAGGGGAAGCTTTCTTT. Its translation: CASSPRTGEAFF.

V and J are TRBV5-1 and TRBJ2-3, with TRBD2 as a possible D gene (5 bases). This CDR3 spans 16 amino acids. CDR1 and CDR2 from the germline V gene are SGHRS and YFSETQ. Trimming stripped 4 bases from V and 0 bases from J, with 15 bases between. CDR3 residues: CASSTGRVGSTDTQYF. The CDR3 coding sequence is TGCGCCAGCAGCACTGGGCGGGTAGGGAGCACAGATACGCAGTATTTT.

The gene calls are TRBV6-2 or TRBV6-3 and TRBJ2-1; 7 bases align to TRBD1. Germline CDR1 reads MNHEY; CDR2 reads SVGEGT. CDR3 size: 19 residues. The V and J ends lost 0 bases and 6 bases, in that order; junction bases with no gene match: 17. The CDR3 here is CASSYSPGGNIAWRNEQFF. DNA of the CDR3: TGTGCCAGCAGTTACTCGCCAGGGGGTAATATTGCGTGGCGCAATGAGCAGTTCTTC.

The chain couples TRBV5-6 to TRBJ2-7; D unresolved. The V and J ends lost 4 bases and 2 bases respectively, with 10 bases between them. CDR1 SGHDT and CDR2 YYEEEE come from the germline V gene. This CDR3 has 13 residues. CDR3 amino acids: CASSPSWPYEQYF. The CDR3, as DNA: TGTGCCAGCAGCCCCTCATGGCCCTACGAGCAGTACTTC. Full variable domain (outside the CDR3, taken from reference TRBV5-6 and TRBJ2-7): DAGVTQSPTHLIKTRGQQVTLRCSPKSGHDTVSWYQQALGQGPQFIFQYYEEEERQRGNFPDRFSGHQFPNYSSELNVNALLLGDSALYLCASSPSWPYEQYFGPGTRLTVT.

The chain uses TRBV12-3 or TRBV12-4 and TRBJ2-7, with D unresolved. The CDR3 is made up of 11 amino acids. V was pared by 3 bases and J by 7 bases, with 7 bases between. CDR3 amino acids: CASSLQREQYF. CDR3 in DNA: TGTGCCAGCAGTTTGCAACGGGAGCAGTACTTC.